The rows below give T cell receptor beta chains drawn from one sample of a study of Ad26.COV2.S vaccination and SARS-CoV-2 variants. The repertoire was sequenced with immunoSEQ multiplex PCR; TCRdb's copy has only in-frame clones and lacks some. The sample carries hundreds of thousands of clones, around nine tenths recorded once. This specimen consisted of peripheral blood, obtained in a trial of Ad26.COV2.S vaccine versus placebo. These receptors were collected from a person aged 18-65 years who received the Ad26.COV2.S COVID-19 vaccine or a placebo. The CDR3 runs from the conserved cysteine through the conserved F or W. D genes are given only for firm matches. Not all rows give a size; the values are once, few, many and, for expanded clones, a class.

d_call clone_size j_call v_call cdr3_aa cdr3_nt
TRBD2 NA TRBJ2-1 TRBV11-2 CASSFAGGLNEQFF TGTGCCAGCAGCTTCGCGGGGGGCCTCAATGAGCAGTTCTTC
NA NA TRBJ1-4 TRBV4-3 CASSLISPEGNEKLFF TGCGCCAGCAGCCTCATCTCCCCCGAGGGTAATGAAAAACTGTTTTTT
NA NA TRBJ1-2 TRBV27 CASSLFYGRPEGGYTF TGTGCCAGCAGTTTATTTTACGGCCGGCCGGAGGGGGGCTACACCTTC
TRBD1 NA TRBJ2-2 TRBV6-5 CASTYRGPGELFF TGTGCCAGCACCTACAGGGGACCCGGGGAGCTGTTTTTT
NA NA TRBJ2-2 TRBV5-1 CASSLADTRMVTGELFF TGCGCCAGCAGCTTGGCCGATACTAGAATGGTTACCGGGGAGCTGTTTTTT
TRBD2 NA TRBJ2-7 TRBV11-2 CASSSAAGAVYEQYF TGTGCCAGCAGCTCCGCGGCGGGAGCAGTCTACGAGCAGTACTTC
NA NA TRBJ2-3 TRBV11-2 CASSLGRETDTQYF TGTGCCAGCAGCTTAGGAAGGGAAACAGATACGCAGTATTTT
NA once TRBJ1-4 TRBV15 CATSRVLVRGGREKLFF TGTGCCACCAGCAGGGTACTCGTCCGGGGAGGTCGTGAAAAACTGTTTTTT
NA NA TRBJ2-1 TRBV2 CASSEPDAPRPGEGNEQFF TGTGCCAGCAGTGAACCCGATGCGCCGAGACCGGGTGAGGGCAATGAGCAGTTCTTC
TRBD1 NA TRBJ2-2 TRBV6-1 CASSDEGQVDRVELFF TGTGCCAGCAGTGATGAGGGACAGGTAGACCGGGTGGAGCTGTTTTTT
TRBD1 NA TRBJ2-3 TRBV7-7 CASSASSYRGSTQYF TGTGCCAGCAGCGCCAGCTCCTACAGGGGTTCTACGCAGTATTTT
NA NA TRBJ2-7 TRBV10-1 CASSSGESTYEQYF TGCGCCAGCAGTTCTGGAGAATCCACCTACGAGCAGTACTTC
NA many TRBJ2-7 TRBV9 CASSVAVGFAYEQYF TGTGCCAGCAGCGTAGCGGTCGGGTTCGCCTACGAGCAGTACTTC
NA NA TRBJ2-3 TRBV28 CASSSGGTQYF TGTGCCAGCAGCTCCGGCGGTACGCAGTATTTT